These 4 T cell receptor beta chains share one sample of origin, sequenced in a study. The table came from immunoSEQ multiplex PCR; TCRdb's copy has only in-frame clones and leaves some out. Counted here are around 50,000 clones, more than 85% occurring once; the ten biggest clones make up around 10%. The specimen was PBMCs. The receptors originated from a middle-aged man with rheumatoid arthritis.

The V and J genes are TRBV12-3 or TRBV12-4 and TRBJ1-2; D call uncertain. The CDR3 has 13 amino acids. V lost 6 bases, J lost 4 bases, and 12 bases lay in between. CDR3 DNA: TGTGCCAGCAGAATGACAAGCCTCTATGGCTACACCTTC. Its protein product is CASRMTSLYGYTF.

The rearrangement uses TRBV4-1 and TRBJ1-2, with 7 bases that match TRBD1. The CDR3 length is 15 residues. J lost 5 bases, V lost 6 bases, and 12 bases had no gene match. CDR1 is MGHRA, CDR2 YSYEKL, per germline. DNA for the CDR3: TGCGCCAGCAGTATACCGGGACAGTCTTCTTATGGCTACACCTTC. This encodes CASSIPGQSSYGYTF.

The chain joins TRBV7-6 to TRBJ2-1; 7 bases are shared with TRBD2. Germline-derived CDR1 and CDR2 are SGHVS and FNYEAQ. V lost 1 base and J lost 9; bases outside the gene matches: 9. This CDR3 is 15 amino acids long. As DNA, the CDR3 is TGTGCCAGCAGCTTAGGGGAGGGGAACGGGGGTGAGCAGTTCTTC. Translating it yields CASSLGEGNGGEQFF.

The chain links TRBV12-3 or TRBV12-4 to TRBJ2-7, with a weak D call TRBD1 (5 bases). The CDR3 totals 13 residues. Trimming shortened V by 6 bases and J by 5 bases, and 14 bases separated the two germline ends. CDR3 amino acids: CASRLGPYNEQYF. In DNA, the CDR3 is TGTGCCAGCAGGCTGGGGCCTTACAACGAGCAGTACTTC.